This T cell receptor beta chain was identified in a study of OX40 agonist ivuxolimab in advanced cancers. Study details: The dose of intravenous ivuxolimab that patients received every 2 weeks ranged from 0.01 to 10 mg/kg. Study outcomes and limitations: Patients who responded partially at 0.1-3.0 mg/kg showed clonal expansion ranking among the lowest. Average numbers of expanded clones were greater in CD8+ T cells than in CD4+. At doses 0.1 to 3.0 mg/kg, CD4+ and CD8+ clones expanded.

For this clone: The antigen remains undetermined.

Measured with immunoSEQ multiplex PCR; TCRdb has only the in-frame clones, and not every one. The sample lists over 80,000 clones, 70% to 90% occurring once. Germline V gene lookup returns CDR1 KGHSH and CDR2 LQKENI. Trimming cost V 8 bases and J 0 bases; bases outside gene matches: 10. This CDR3 spans 17 amino acids. The chain combines TRBV18 with TRBJ2-6; 7 nucleotides match TRBD1. This material consisted of CD4+ or CD8+ T cells sorted from blood, taken in a trial of the OX40 agonist ivuxolimab. The clonotype originates from an adult with an advanced solid tumor such as melanoma, head and neck, liver or kidney cancer. The CDR3 nucleotides are TGTGCCAGCACGGGACAGCGCCTCTTCTCTGGGGCCAACGTCCTGACTTTC. Its protein is CASTGQRLFSGANVLTF. Complete variable domain (other parts from reference TRBV18 and TRBJ2-6): NAGVMQNPRHLVRRRGQEARLRCSPMKGHSHVYWYRQLPEEGLKFMVYLQKENIIDESGMPKERFSAEFPKEGPSILRIQQVVRGDSAAYFCASTGQRLFSGANVLTFGAGSRLTVL.